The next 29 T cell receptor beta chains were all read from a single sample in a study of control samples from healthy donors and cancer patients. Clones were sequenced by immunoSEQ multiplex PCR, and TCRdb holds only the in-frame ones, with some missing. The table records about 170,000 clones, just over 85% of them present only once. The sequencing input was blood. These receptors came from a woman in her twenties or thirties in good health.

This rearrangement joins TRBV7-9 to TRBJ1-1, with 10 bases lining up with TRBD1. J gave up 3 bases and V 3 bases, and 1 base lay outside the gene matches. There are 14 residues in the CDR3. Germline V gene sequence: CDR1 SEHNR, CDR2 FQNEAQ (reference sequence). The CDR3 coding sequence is TGTGCCAGCAGCTTTGGACAGGGGGACACTGAAGCTTTCTTT. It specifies CASSFGQGDTEAFF.

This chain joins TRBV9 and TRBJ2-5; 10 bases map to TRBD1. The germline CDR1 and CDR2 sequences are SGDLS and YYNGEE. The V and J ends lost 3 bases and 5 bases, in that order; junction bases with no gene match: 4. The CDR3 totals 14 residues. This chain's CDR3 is CASSGQGAYETQYF. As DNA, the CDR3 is TGTGCCAGCAGCGGACAGGGGGCTTACGAGACCCAGTACTTC.

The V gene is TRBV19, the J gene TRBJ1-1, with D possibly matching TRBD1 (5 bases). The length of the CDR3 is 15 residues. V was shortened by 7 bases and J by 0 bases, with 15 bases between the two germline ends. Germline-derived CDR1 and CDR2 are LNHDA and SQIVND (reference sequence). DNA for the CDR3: TGTGCCAGTAACCTAAGACAGACGTTGAACACTGAAGCTTTCTTT. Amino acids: CASNLRQTLNTEAFF.

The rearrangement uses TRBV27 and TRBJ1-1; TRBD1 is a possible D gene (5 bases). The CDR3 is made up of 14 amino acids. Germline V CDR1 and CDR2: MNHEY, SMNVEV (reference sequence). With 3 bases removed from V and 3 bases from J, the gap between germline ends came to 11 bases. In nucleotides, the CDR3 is TGTGCCAGCAGTTTCAGGGCGCAGGACACTGAAGCTTTCTTT. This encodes CASSFRAQDTEAFF.

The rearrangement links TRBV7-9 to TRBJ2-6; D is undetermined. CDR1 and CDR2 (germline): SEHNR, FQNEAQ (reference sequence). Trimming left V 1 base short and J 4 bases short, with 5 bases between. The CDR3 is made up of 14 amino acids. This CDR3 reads CASSLGPGANVLTF. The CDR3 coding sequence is TGTGCCAGCAGCTTAGGTCCGGGGGCCAACGTCCTGACTTTC.

The DNA of the CDR3 is TGTGCCAGCAGGCTAGCGGGGGGCCGGAATGAGCAGTTCTTC. Translating gives CASRLAGGRNEQFF. The chain employs TRBV5-4 and TRBJ2-1; TRBD2 matches at 11 bases. With V trimmed by 5 bases and J by 7 bases, 5 bases remained unmatched. The germline gives CDR1 SGHNT, CDR2 YYREEE (reference sequence). The CDR3 extends over 14 amino acids.

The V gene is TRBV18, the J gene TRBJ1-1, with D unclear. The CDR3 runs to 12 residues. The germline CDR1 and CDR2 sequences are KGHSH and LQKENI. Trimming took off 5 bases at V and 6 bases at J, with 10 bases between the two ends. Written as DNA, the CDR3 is TGTGCCAGCTCATATCAGGAGGCTGAAGCTTTCTTT. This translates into CASSYQEAEAFF.

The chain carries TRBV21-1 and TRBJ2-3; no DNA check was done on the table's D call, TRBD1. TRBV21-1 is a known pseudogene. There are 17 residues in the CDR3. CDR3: CASSKVGRGPGTDTQYF. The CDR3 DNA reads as TGTGCCAGCAGCAAAGTGGGCAGGGGGCCGGGCACAGATACGCAGTATTTT.

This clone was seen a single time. The CDR3 DNA reads TGTGCCAGCAGTTATCGGGGGCTAGACGGCTACACCTTC. The encoded protein is CASSYRGLDGYTF. This chain links TRBV6-6 with TRBJ1-2; perhaps TRBD1 as D (6 bases). CDR3 size: 13 residues. Deletions cut 3 bases from V and 8 bases from J, with 13 bases between. CDR1 is MNHNY and CDR2 is SVGAGI in the germline V gene (reference sequence).

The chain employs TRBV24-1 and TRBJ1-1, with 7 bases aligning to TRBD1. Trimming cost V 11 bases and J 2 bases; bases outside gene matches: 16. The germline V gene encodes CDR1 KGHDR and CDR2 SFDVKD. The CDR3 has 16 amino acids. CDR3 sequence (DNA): TGTGCCATCTTAAAGGGTTTAGGGACAGTTAACACTGAAGCTTTCTTT. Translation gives CAILKGLGTVNTEAFF.

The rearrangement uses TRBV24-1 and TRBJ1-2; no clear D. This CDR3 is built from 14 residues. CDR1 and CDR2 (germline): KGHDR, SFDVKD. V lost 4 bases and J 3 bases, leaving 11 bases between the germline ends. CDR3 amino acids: CATSDPGRDYGYTF. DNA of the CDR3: TGTGCCACCAGTGACCCGGGTCGTGACTATGGCTACACCTTC.

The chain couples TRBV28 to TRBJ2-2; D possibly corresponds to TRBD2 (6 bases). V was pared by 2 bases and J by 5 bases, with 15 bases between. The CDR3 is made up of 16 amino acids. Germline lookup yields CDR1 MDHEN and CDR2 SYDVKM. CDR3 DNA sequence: TGTGCCAGCAGTTTAGGGGGGAGAGGTATGACCGGGGAGCTGTTTTTT. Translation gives CASSLGGRGMTGELFF.

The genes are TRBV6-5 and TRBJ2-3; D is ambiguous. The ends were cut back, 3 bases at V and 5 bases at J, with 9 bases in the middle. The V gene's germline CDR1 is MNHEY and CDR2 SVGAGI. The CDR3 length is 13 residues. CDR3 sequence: CASSYRHRDTQYF. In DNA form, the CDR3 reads TGTGCCAGCAGTTATCGACACCGAGATACGCAGTATTTT.

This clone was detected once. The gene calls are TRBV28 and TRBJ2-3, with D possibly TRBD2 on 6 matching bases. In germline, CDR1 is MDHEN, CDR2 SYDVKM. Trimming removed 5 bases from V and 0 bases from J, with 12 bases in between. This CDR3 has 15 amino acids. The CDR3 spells CASSIRLGSTDTQYF. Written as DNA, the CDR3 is TGTGCCAGCAGTATCCGACTAGGAAGCACAGATACGCAGTATTTT. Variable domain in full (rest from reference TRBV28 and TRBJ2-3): DVKVTQSSRYLVKRTGEKVFLECVQDMDHENMFWYRQDPGLGLRLIYFSYDVKMKEKGDIPEGYSVSREKKERFSLILESASTNQTSMYLCASSIRLGSTDTQYFGPGTRLTVL.

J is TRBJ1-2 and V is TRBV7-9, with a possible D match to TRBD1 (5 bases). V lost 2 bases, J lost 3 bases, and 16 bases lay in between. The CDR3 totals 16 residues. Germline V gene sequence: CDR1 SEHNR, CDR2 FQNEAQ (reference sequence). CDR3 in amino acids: CASSLWPLGEYYGYTF. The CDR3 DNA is TGTGCCAGCAGCTTATGGCCCTTGGGGGAGTACTATGGCTACACCTTC.

CDR3 sequence reads: CASSLDRGYENTEAFF. The CDR3 nucleotides read TGTGCCAGCAGCTTAGACAGGGGGTATGAGAACACTGAAGCTTTCTTT. The gene calls are TRBV11-3 and TRBJ1-1; the match to TRBD1 covers 7 bases. The length of the CDR3 is 16 residues. V gave up 0 bases and J gave up 1 base; unmatched junction bases: 5. Germline V gene lookup returns CDR1 SGHNT and CDR2 YENEEA.

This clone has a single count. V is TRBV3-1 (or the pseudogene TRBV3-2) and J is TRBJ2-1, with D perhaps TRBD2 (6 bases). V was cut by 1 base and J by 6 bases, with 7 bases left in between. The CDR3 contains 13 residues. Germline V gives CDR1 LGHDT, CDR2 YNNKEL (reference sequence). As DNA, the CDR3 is TGTGCCAGCAGCCAAGGGGACTTCAATGAGCAGTTCTTC. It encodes CASSQGDFNEQFF.

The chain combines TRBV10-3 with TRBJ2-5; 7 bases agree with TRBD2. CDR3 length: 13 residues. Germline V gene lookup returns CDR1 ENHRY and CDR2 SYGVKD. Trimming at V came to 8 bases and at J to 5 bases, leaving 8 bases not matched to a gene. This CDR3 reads CAIGGGAGETQYF. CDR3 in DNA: TGTGCCATCGGGGGGGGTGCTGGGGAGACCCAGTACTTC.

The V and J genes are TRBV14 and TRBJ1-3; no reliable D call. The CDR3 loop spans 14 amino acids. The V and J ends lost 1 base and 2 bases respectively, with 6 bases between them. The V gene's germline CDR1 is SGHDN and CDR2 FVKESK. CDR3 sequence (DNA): TGTGCCAGCAGCCAAGTTCCGACTGGAAACACCATATATTTT. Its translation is CASSQVPTGNTIYF.

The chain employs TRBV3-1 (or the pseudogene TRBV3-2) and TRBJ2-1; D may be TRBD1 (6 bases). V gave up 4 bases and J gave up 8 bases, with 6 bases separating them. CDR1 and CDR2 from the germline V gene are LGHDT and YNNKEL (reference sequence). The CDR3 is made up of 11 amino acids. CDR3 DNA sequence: TGTGCCAGCAGCCGACAGGATGAGCAGTTCTTC. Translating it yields CASSRQDEQFF.

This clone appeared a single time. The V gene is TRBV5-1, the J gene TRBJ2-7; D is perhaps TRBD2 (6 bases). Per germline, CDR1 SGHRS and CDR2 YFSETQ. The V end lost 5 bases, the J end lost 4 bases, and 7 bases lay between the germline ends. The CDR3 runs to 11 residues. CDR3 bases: TGCGCCAGCAGGGAGGGATACGAGCAGTACTTC. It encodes CASREGYEQYF.

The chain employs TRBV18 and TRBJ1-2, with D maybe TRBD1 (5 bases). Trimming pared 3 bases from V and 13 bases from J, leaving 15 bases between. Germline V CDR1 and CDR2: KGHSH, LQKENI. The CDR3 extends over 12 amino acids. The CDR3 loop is CASSPARGKSTF. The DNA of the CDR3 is TGTGCCAGCTCACCGGCTCGGGGGAAGAGCACCTTC.

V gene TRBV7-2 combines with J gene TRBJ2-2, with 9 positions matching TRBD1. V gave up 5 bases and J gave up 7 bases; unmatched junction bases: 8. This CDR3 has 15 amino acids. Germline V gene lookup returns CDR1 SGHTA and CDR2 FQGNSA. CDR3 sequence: CASSPTGGLSGELFF. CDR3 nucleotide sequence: TGTGCCAGCAGCCCTACAGGGGGCTTGAGCGGGGAGCTGTTTTTT.

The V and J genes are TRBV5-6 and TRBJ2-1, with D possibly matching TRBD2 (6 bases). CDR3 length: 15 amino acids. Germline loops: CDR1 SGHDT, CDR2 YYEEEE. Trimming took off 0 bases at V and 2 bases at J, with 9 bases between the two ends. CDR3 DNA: TGTGCCAGCAGCTTGGTAGCTAGCGCCTACAATGAGCAGTTCTTC. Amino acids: CASSLVASAYNEQFF.

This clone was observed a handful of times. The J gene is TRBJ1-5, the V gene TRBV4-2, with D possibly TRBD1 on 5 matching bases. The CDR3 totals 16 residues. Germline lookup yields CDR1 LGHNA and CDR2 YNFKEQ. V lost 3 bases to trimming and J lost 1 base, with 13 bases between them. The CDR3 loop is CASSQGMRGSNQPQHF. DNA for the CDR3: TGTGCCAGCAGCCAGGGGATGCGGGGGAGCAATCAGCCCCAGCATTTT.

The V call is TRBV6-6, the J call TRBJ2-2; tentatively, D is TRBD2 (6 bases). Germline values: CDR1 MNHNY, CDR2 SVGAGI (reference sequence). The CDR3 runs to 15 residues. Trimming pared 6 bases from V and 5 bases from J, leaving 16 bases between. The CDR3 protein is CASRGGPWATGELFF. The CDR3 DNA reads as TGTGCCAGCAGGGGGGGACCTTGGGCTACCGGGGAGCTGTTTTTT.

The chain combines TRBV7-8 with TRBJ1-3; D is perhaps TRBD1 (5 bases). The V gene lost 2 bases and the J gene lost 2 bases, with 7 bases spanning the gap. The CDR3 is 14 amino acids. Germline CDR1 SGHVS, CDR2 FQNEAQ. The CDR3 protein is CASSLLGAGNTIYF. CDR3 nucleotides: TGTGCCAGCAGCTTACTGGGGGCTGGAAACACCATATATTTT.

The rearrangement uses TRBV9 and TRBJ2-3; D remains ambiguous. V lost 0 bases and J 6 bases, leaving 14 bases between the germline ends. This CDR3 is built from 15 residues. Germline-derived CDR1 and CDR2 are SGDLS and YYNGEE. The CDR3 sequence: CASSVEARPYDTQYF. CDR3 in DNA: TGTGCCAGCAGCGTAGAAGCCCGCCCGTATGATACGCAGTATTTT.

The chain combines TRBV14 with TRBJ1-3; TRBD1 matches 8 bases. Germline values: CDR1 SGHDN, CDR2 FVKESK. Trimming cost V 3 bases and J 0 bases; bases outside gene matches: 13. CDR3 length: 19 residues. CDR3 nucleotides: TGTGCCAGCAGCCAGATAATGTTCAGGGGGCTCTTCTCTGGAAACACCATATATTTT. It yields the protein CASSQIMFRGLFSGNTIYF.